This T cell receptor beta chain is from a study of blood T cell repertoires in COVID-19 (dated by TCRdb to the early 2020s). Concerning the study at large: Samples covering the acute and convalescent phases of COVID-19 were provided by collaborators in the United States, Italy and Spain. The prospective study material was composed of cDNA or gDNA derived from T cells, B-cell-depleted T cells, or PBMCs. Deeply sampled blood TCRbeta repertoires from subjects exposed to, actively infected with, or recovered from COVID-19 were included in the dataset. A freely available public database, intended as a resource for researchers studying the immune response to SARS-CoV-2, is where the repertoires were released. The samples were drawn from the first 160 participants of the ongoing ImmuneRACE study and from more than 1,000 subjects provided by 6 global collaborators. A de-identified subject ID, COVID-19 status, age in years and sex were almost always included in the sample metadata. Where HLA class I and class II types were available, the types were taken from metadata supplied by the sample provider, not from assay-based typing.

On this clone itself: Which antigen it targets is not known. No base qualities exist here, and no much larger clone lies one base off it.

TCRbeta CDR3 regions were amplified from genomic DNA using the immunoSEQ Assay, a bias-controlled multiplex PCR. As for the original processing: The number of nucleated cells in each sample was estimated by amplification of reference gene primers within the assay. Sequence reads were collapsed and filtered to measure the absolute abundance of every unique TCRbeta CDR3 rearrangement. For each sample, productive Simpson clonality was calculated as the square root of Simpson's diversity index over productive rearrangements. As stored in TCRdb, this immuneACCESS dataset retains in-frame rearrangements with V and J assigned. A fraction of the clones does not appear; measured against another copy, unresolved V genes explain less than half of the discrepancy, and the remainder lacks a known reason. V and J calls and clone size follow that table, whereas D and trimming were derived from the DNA. Recorded for this sample are about 330,000 clones; roughly 90% of them occurred a single time. The top ten clones comprise 15% to 20% of the sample.

In the prospective study, participants were roughly 18 to 90 years old, resided in 24 geographic areas of the United States, and were enrolled through a virtual design. In the prospective study, cohorts were assigned on the basis of participant-reported clinical history obtained from a screening survey and a study questionnaire. For ImmuneRACE Cohort 3, a participant was defined as recovered based on two consecutive negative NP/OP PCR tests, clearance by a healthcare professional, or resolution of symptoms. In the prospective study, whole blood, serum and a nasopharyngeal or oropharyngeal swab were collected from each participant by mobile phlebotomists. Participants in the prospective study had the option to provide additional blood draws and questionnaires over an approximately 2-month period. Before DNA extraction, blood samples from the prospective study were shipped at room temperature or frozen.

Points the paper makes about the study in general: How much clinical and demographic metadata was included differed by source and by participant, and the metadata was provided uncurated.

The CDR3 numbers 17 residues from cysteine through phenylalanine. The only DNA kept is the CDR3, 51 bases in frame from the first base. The CDR1 and CDR2 encoded by the germline V gene are MDHEN and SYDVKM. Relative to germline, V is 4 bases shorter and J is 0 bases shorter, with 13 bases between their ends. This TCR derives from a woman aged 25 to 39 who had recovered from COVID-19. What was sequenced was PBMCs or T cells enriched from blood (not recorded which). The V and J segments used are TRBV28 and TRBJ2-6, with TRBD1 as a weak D call on 5 bases. Here the CDR3 is given as CASSSPGYYSGANVLTF. The DNA is TGTGCCAGCAGTTCGCCAGGGTATTACTCTGGGGCCAACGTCCTGACTTTC.